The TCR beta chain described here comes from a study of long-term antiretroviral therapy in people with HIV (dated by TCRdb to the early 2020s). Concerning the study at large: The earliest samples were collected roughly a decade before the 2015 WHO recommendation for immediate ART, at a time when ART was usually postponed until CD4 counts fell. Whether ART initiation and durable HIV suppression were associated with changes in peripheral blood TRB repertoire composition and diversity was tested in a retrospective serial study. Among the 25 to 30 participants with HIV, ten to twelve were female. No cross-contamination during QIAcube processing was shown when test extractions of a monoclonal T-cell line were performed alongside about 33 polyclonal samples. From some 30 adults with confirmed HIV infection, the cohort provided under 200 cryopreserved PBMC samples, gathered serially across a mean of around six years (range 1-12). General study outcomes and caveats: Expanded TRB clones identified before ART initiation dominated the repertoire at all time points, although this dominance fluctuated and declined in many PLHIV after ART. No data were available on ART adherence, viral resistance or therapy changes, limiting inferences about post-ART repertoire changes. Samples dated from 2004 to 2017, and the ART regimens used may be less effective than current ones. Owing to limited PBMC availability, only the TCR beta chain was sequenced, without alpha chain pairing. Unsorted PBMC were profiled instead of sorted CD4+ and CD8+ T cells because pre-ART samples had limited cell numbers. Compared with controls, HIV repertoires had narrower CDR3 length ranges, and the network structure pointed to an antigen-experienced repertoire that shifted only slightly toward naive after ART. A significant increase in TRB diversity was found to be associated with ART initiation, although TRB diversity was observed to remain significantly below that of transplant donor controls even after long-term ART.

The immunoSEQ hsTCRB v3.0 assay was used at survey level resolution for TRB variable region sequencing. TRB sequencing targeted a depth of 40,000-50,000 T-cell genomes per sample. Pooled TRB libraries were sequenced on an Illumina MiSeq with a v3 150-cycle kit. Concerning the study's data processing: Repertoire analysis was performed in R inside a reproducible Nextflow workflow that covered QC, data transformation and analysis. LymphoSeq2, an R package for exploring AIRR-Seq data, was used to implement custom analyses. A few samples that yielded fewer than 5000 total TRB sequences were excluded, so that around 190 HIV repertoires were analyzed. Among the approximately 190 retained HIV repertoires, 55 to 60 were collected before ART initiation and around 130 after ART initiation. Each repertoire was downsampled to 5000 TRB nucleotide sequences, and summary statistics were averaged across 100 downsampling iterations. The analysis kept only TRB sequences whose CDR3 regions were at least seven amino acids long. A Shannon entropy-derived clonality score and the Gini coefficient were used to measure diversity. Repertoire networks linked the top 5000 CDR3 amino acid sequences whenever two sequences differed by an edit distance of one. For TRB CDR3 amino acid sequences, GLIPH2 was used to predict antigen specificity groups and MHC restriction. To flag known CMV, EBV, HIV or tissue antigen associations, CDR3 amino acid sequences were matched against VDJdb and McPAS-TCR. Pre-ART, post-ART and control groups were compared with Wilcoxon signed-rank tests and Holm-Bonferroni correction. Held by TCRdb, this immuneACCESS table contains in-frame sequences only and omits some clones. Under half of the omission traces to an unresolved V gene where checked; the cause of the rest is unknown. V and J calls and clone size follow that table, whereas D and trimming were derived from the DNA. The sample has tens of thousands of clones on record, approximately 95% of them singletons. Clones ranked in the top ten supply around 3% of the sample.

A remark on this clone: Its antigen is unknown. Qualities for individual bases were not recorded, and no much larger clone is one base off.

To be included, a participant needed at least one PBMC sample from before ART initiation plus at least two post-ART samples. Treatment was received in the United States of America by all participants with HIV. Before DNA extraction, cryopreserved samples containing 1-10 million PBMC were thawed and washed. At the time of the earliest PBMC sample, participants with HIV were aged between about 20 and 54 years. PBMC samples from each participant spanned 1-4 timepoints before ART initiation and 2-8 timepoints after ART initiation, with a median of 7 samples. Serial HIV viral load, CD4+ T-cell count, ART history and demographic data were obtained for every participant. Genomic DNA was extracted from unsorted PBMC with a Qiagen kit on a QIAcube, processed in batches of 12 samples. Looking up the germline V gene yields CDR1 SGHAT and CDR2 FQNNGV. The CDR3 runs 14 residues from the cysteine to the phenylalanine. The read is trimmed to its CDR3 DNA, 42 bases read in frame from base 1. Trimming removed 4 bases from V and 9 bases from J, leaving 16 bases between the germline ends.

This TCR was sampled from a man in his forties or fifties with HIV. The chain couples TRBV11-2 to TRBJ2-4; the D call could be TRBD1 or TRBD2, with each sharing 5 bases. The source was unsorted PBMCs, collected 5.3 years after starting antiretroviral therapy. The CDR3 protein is CASSWDGVVGIQYF. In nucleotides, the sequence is TGTGCCAGCAGCTGGGACGGGGTAGTGGGCATTCAGTACTTC.